What follows are 28 T cell receptor beta chains derived from one specimen sequenced in a study of T cell responses to AZD1222 COVID-19 vaccine. Generated by immunoSEQ multiplex PCR, the TCRdb table keeps only in-frame clones and is missing some. Of approximately 190,000 clones detected, roughly 93% appear once; the ten largest clones hold roughly 8.4%. Sequenced material: peripheral blood, taken on day 0 of AZD1222 vaccination. These receptors were collected from an adult in good health.

The V call is TRBV13, the J call TRBJ1-1, with unresolved D. The CDR3 consists of 14 residues. V was clipped by 5 bases and J by 1 base, with 11 bases between them. CDR1 and CDR2 from the germline V gene are PRHDT and FYEKMQ (reference sequence). The CDR3 region has the DNA TGTGCCAGCAGCCCAGGACGGAGGAACACTGAAGCTTTCTTT. Encoded protein: CASSPGRRNTEAFF.

CDR3 sequence reads: CASSYAYRVGQNNEQFF. The CDR3 DNA reads TGTGCCAGCAGTTACGCTTACAGGGTCGGACAAAACAATGAGCAGTTCTTC. The chain uses TRBV6-2 or TRBV6-3 and TRBJ2-1, with D perhaps matching TRBD1 (6 bases). CDR3 size: 17 residues. V gave up 2 bases and J gave up 5 bases, with 19 bases separating them. CDR1 is MNHEY and CDR2 is SVGEGT in the germline V gene.

This chain uses TRBV7-2 with TRBJ1-5, with D hard to call. The CDR3 runs 12 residues. CDR1 and CDR2 (germline): SGHTA, FQGNSA. V was clipped by 2 bases and J by 10 bases, with 9 bases between them. As DNA, the CDR3 is TGTGCCAGCAGCTTACCCGGGGAACCCCAGCATTTT. It yields the protein CASSLPGEPQHF.

The chain links TRBV6-1 to TRBJ1-4; no firm D call. The CDR3 has 14 amino acids. Trimming left V 3 bases short and J 4 bases short, with 9 bases between. Germline-derived CDR1 and CDR2 are MNHNS and SASEGT. The CDR3 DNA is TGTGCCAGCAGTGACCCCGCGGGTAATGAAAAACTGTTTTTT. Protein product: CASSDPAGNEKLFF.

This chain connects TRBV21-1 to TRBJ1-1; TRBD1 is the table's D call and was not checked against the DNA. TRBV21-1 is a pseudogene segment. This CDR3 contains 11 residues. The CDR3 region has the DNA TGTGCCAGCAGCAAACAGGGTGAAGCTTTCTTT. Its protein is CASSKQGEAFF.

V usage is TRBV6-4 and J usage is TRBJ2-5; the match to TRBD2 covers 10 bases. CDR1 and CDR2 from the germline V gene are MRHNA and SNTAGT. This CDR3 has 15 amino acids. V dropped 6 bases and J dropped 1; count of bases not matched to a gene: 5. CDR3: CASRAKREGQETQYF. The CDR3 region has the DNA TGTGCCAGCAGGGCCAAGCGGGAGGGCCAAGAGACCCAGTACTTC.

The chain links TRBV5-8 to TRBJ2-5; D may match TRBD1 or TRBD2 (5 bases each). V was shortened by 0 bases and J by 3 bases, with 12 bases between the two germline ends. Germline V gene data show CDR1 as SGHTS and CDR2 as YDEGEE. The CDR3 spans 15 residues. DNA of the CDR3: TGTGCCAGCAGCTTGGCCGGGACGAGTGAAGAGACCCAGTACTTC. This gives the protein CASSLAGTSEETQYF. The full variable domain, in which reference TRBV5-8 and TRBJ2-5 provide the parts outside the CDR3, is EAGVTQSPTHLIKTRGQQATLRCSPISGHTSVYWYQQALGLGLQFLLWYDEGEERNRGNFPPRFSGRQFPNYSSELNVNALELEDSALYLCASSLAGTSEETQYFGPGTRLLVL.

This chain connects TRBV4-2 to TRBJ2-1; 7 nucleotides match TRBD2. Germline-derived CDR1 and CDR2 are LGHNA and YNFKEQ. The V segment lost 0 bases and the J segment 5 bases; nucleotides outside the gene matches: 22. The CDR3 is 21 residues long. The CDR3 bases are TGTGCCAGCAGCCAAGATCCCAGGTCCTCCCGTGTCGTTAGCGGGCACAATGAGCAGTTCTTC. This gives the protein CASSQDPRSSRVVSGHNEQFF.

The V call is TRBV5-1, the J call TRBJ2-7, with 8 bases identical to TRBD1. Germline CDR1 and CDR2: SGHRS and YFSETQ. The CDR3 consists of 14 residues. V was clipped by 3 bases and J by 5 bases; unmatched bases: 7. Written as DNA, the CDR3 is TGCGCCAGCAGCTCCCGGACAGGGTACCACGAGCAGTACTTC. It yields the protein CASSSRTGYHEQYF. Drawing the rest from reference TRBV5-1 and TRBJ2-7, the complete variable domain is KAGVTQTPRYLIKTRGQQVTLSCSPISGHRSVSWYQQTPGQGLQFLFEYFSETQRNKGNFPGRFSGRQFSNSRSEMNVSTLELGDSALYLCASSSRTGYHEQYFGPGTRLTVT.

This clone was recorded once. This sequence joins TRBV5-4 and TRBJ2-7, with 11 bases lining up with TRBD2. This CDR3 spans 16 amino acids. V lost 2 bases, J lost 9 bases, and 13 bases stayed unmatched. Germline values: CDR1 SGHNT, CDR2 YYREEE (reference sequence). The CDR3 DNA reads TGTGCCAGCAGCTTCGGTTCGGCTAGCGGGAGGTCGGGGCAGTACTTC. Encoded protein: CASSFGSASGRSGQYF.

This clone was seen a single time. The chain joins TRBV24-1 to TRBJ2-1, with TRBD2 matching over 7 bases. CDR3 length equals 13 residues. Germline assignment: CDR1 KGHDR and CDR2 SFDVKD. Trimming took 5 bases from V and 10 from J; bases not matched to a gene: 7. The CDR3 DNA sequence: TGTGCCACCAGTGGGGCGGGGGTTGGGGAGCAGTTCTTC. This sequence encodes CATSGAGVGEQFF.

The CDR3 DNA follows: TGTGCCAGCAGCGTAGAAGGTGGGGGGAGTCCTGGGGAGACCCAGTACTTC. Amino acid sequence: CASSVEGGGSPGETQYF. The chain has TRBV9 and TRBJ2-5, with D maybe TRBD2 (6 bases). CDR3 length: 17 amino acids. The V end lost 0 bases, the J end lost 5 bases, and 20 bases lay between the germline ends. The germline gives CDR1 SGDLS, CDR2 YYNGEE.

The chain employs TRBV24-1 and TRBJ1-2; D ambiguous. CDR3 length: 14 amino acids. Germline CDR1 and CDR2: KGHDR and SFDVKD. V dropped 3 bases and J dropped 8 bases, with 15 bases sitting between them. As DNA, the CDR3 is TGTGCCACCAGTGATCCCAAAACACGGGAAGGCTACACCTTC. It yields the protein CATSDPKTREGYTF.

This clone occurred a few times. The rearrangement links TRBV10-3 to TRBJ2-5; 12 bases are a match to TRBD2. The trim removed 0 bases at V and 6 bases at J, leaving 5 bases unmatched. This CDR3 has 16 residues. Per the germline V gene, CDR1 is ENHRY and CDR2 is SYGVKD. For the CDR3, the DNA is TGTGCCATCAGTGAGTCTGCACTAGCGGGAGGCAAGACCCAGTACTTC. This sequence encodes CAISESALAGGKTQYF.

The chain uses TRBV19 and TRBJ1-5, with D hard to call. V lost 3 bases to trimming and J lost 3 bases, with 3 bases between them. This CDR3 contains 12 residues. CDR1 and CDR2 from the germline V gene are LNHDA and SQIVND (reference sequence). The CDR3 is CASSISNQPQHF. The CDR3 region has the DNA TGTGCCAGTAGTATCTCCAATCAGCCCCAGCATTTT.

The gene calls are TRBV5-6 and TRBJ2-7, with 10 bases fitting TRBD2. The germline V gene has CDR1 SGHDT and CDR2 YYEEEE. The CDR3 is 15 amino acids. V shed 4 bases and J 9 bases; nucleotides not matched to a gene: 13. This CDR3 is CASSGGLAGVSVQYF. The CDR3 DNA reads TGTGCCAGCAGCGGGGGGCTAGCGGGAGTATCAGTGCAGTACTTC.

The V and J genes are TRBV27 and TRBJ2-4, with 7 bases identical to TRBD1. The germline gives CDR1 MNHEY, CDR2 SMNVEV (reference sequence). V was pared by 5 bases and J by 2 bases, with 9 bases of the junction left unmatched. This CDR3 is built from 16 residues. The CDR3 is CASSDSGTASKNIQYF. The CDR3 DNA sequence: TGTGCCAGCAGTGACTCCGGGACAGCTTCCAAAAACATTCAGTACTTC.

A single count supports this clone. The chain links TRBV15 to TRBJ1-2; 10 bases match TRBD1. The CDR3 loop spans 15 amino acids. Germline loops: CDR1 LNHNV, CDR2 YYDKDF (reference sequence). After removal of 5 bases from V and 5 bases from J, the junction contained 8 bases not matched to a gene. CDR3: CATSPQDRGWYGYTF. The CDR3 nucleotides read TGTGCCACCAGCCCACAGGACAGGGGGTGGTATGGCTACACCTTC. Variable domain in full (rest from reference TRBV15 and TRBJ1-2): DAMVIQNPRYQVTQFGKPVTLSCSQTLNHNVMYWYQQKSSQAPKLLFHYYDKDFNNEADTPDNFQSRRPNTSFCFLDIRSPGLGDTAMYLCATSPQDRGWYGYTFGSGTRLTVV.

For the CDR3, the DNA is TGTGCCAGCAGTGCACATGACAGGTTTGGTGGAAACACCATATATTTT. It translates to CASSAHDRFGGNTIYF. This chain joins TRBV28 and TRBJ1-3; D is perhaps TRBD1 (6 bases). CDR1 MDHEN and CDR2 SYDVKM come from the germline V gene. The CDR3 covers 16 residues. Between the trimmed V and J ends, which lost 5 bases and 3 bases, there was a span of 17 bases.

This rearrangement joins TRBV6-2 or TRBV6-3 to TRBJ1-5, with D perhaps matching TRBD1 (5 bases). V dropped 6 bases and J dropped 0 bases, with 12 bases sitting between them. The germline gives CDR1 MNHEY, CDR2 SVGEGT. The CDR3 covers 15 residues. CDR3: CASSLDRYSNQPQHF. The CDR3 DNA reads as TGTGCCAGCAGCCTCGACAGATATAGCAATCAGCCCCAGCATTTT.

The rearrangement joins TRBV6-1 to TRBJ2-1; D is ambiguous. Trimming pared 2 bases from V and 10 bases from J, leaving 15 bases between. The CDR3 sequence is 14 residues long. In germline, CDR1 is MNHNS, CDR2 SASEGT. The CDR3 region has the DNA TGTGCCAGCAGTGAAAGGCGTGGGTTCTGGGAGCAGTTCTTC. This translates into CASSERRGFWEQFF.

This clone was seen a single time. CDR3 bases: TGTGCCAGCAGCTTGGCCACGGGGAATCAAGAGACCCAGTACTTC. Translating gives CASSLATGNQETQYF. V usage is TRBV5-4 and J usage is TRBJ2-5; a weak D match, TRBD2 (5 bases). The CDR3 runs 15 residues. CDR1 and CDR2 from the germline V gene are SGHNT and YYREEE (reference sequence). V was shortened by 0 bases and J by 2 bases, with 11 bases between the two germline ends.

The chain uses TRBV6-5 and TRBJ1-2; D not resolved. CDR3 size: 14 residues. CDR1 is MNHEY and CDR2 is SVGAGI in the germline V gene. Trimming cost V 4 bases and J 0 bases, with 9 bases left between them. The CDR3 region is CASSLGGANYGYTF. CDR3 sequence (DNA): TGTGCCAGCAGTTTGGGCGGAGCTAACTATGGCTACACCTTC.

The V and J genes are TRBV14 and TRBJ2-1; TRBD2 agrees at 9 bases. This CDR3 comprises 15 residues. The V gene's germline CDR1 is SGHDN and CDR2 FVKESK. Trimming cost V 5 bases and J 0 bases; bases outside gene matches: 2. The CDR3 coding sequence is TGTGCCAGCAGCGAACTAGCGGGCTCCTACAATGAGCAGTTCTTC. Translated, it gives CASSELAGSYNEQFF.

V and J are TRBV11-1 and TRBJ2-1, with 9 bases aligning to TRBD2. Germline V CDR1 and CDR2: SGHAT, FQDESV (reference sequence). J lost 4 bases, V lost 4 bases, and 8 bases had no gene match. The CDR3 is made up of 16 amino acids. CDR3 coding DNA: TGTGCCAGCAGCTCGACCAGCGGGAGGACTTACAATGAGCAGTTCTTC. Amino acid sequence: CASSSTSGRTYNEQFF.

V usage is TRBV4-2 and J usage is TRBJ1-2; TRBD1 aligns across 8 bases. After removal of 0 bases from V and 1 base from J, the junction contained 4 bases not matched to a gene. Per the germline V gene, CDR1 is LGHNA and CDR2 is YNFKEQ. This CDR3 is 16 amino acids long. The CDR3 here is CASSQDGTGLNYGYTF. In DNA form, the CDR3 reads TGTGCCAGCAGCCAAGACGGGACAGGACTTAACTATGGCTACACCTTC.

The chain links TRBV30 to TRBJ1-4; possible D gene TRBD1, 6 bases. V lost 1 base and J lost 3, with 9 bases in between. This CDR3 comprises 14 residues. Germline lookup yields CDR1 GTSNPN and CDR2 SVGIG (reference sequence). The CDR3 DNA reads as TGTGCCTGGAGTGGGGGGCCGGCTAATGAAAAACTGTTTTTT. Translated, it gives CAWSGGPANEKLFF.

V is TRBV15 and J is TRBJ2-3, with 10 bases that match TRBD2. This CDR3 contains 15 residues. Germline lookup yields CDR1 LNHNV and CDR2 YYDKDF (reference sequence). J was trimmed by 6 bases and V by 3 bases; bases with no gene match: 6. The CDR3 is CATSRAGLALDTQYF. In DNA, the CDR3 is TGTGCCACCAGCAGGGCGGGACTAGCGTTGGATACGCAGTATTTT.